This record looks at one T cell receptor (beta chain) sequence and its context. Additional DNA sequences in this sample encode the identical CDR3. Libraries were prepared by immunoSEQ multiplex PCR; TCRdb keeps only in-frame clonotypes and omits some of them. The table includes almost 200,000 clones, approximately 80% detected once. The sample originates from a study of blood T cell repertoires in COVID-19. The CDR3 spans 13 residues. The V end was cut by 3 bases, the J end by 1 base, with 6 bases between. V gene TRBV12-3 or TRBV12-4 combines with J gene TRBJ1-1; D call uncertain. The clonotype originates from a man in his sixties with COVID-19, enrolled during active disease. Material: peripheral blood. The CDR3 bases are TGTGCCAGCAGTTTCGGCGGGAACACTGAAGCTTTCTTT. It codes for CASSFGGNTEAFF.